Following are 10 T cell receptor beta chains from one sample sequenced in a study of cytomegalovirus exposure and HLA in healthy donors. The table came from immunoSEQ multiplex PCR; TCRdb's copy has only in-frame clones and leaves some out. The sample has 180,000 or so clones; around nine tenths are singletons. The sequencing sample was made of PBMCs. The receptors shown here come from a man younger than 40 in good health and CMV-seropositive.

The chain has TRBV4-3 and TRBJ1-5; no firm D call. Trimming stripped 3 bases from V and 6 bases from J, with 12 bases between. The length of the CDR3 is 14 residues. The germline V gene has CDR1 LGHNA and CDR2 YSLEER. The CDR3 sequence: CASSHSPGGQPQHF. The CDR3 DNA sequence: TGCGCCAGCAGCCATTCGCCGGGAGGTCAGCCCCAGCATTTT.

The V and J genes are TRBV11-2 and TRBJ2-3, with TRBD2 matching 12 bases. This CDR3 is 17 amino acids long. Germline CDR1 and CDR2: SGHAT and FQNNGV. V dropped 5 bases and J dropped 0; count of bases not matched to a gene: 6. DNA of the CDR3: TGTGCCAGCAGCCCAGGACTAGCGGGGACTAGCACAGATACGCAGTATTTT. Protein: CASSPGLAGTSTDTQYF. The full variable domain, with the rest looked up from reference TRBV11-2 and TRBJ2-3, is EAGVAQSPRYKIIEKRQSVAFWCNPISGHATLYWYQQILGQGPKLLIQFQNNGVVDDSQLPKDRFSAERLKGVDSTLKIQPAKLEDSAVYLCASSPGLAGTSTDTQYFGPGTRLTVL.

This clone is a singleton in its sample. The genes are TRBV19 and TRBJ1-2; D is undetermined. Germline V CDR1 and CDR2: LNHDA, SQIVND (reference sequence). Trimming shortened V by 5 bases and J by 0 bases, and 10 bases separated the two germline ends. CDR3 length equals 14 residues. The CDR3 DNA sequence: TGTGCCAGTAGTTTGTCCGTCTCTAACTATGGCTACACCTTC. Translation: CASSLSVSNYGYTF.

V is TRBV29-1 and J is TRBJ2-7, with D perhaps TRBD2 (6 bases). V lost 6 bases and J lost 2, with 14 bases in between. CDR1 SQVTM and CDR2 ANQGSEA come from the germline V gene. CDR3 length: 13 residues. This CDR3 reads CSVYSGNTYEQYF. The CDR3 nucleotides are TGCAGCGTATATAGCGGTAATACCTACGAGCAGTACTTC.

The chain carries TRBV6-1 and TRBJ2-7; D tentatively fits TRBD1 or TRBD2 (5 bases each). CDR1 and CDR2 from the germline V gene are MNHNS and SASEGT. V was cut by 3 bases and J by 9 bases, with 18 bases left in between. The CDR3 covers 14 residues. CDR3 sequence (DNA): TGTGCCAGCAGTGACTCGATCGGGGACCTCGGGCAGTACTTC. Residues: CASSDSIGDLGQYF.

The chain has TRBV9 and TRBJ1-1; no firm D call. Trimming pared 8 bases from V and 11 bases from J, leaving 16 bases between. Germline V gene data show CDR1 as SGDLS and CDR2 as YYNGEE. The CDR3 spans 11 residues. The CDR3 spells CASASGASAFF. The CDR3 coding sequence is TGTGCCAGTGCTTCGGGAGCTTCGGCTTTCTTT.

This clone came up once. The J gene is TRBJ2-3, the V gene TRBV29-1; tentatively, D is TRBD1 (6 bases). The CDR3 has 13 residues. Trimming shortened V by 5 bases and J by 0 bases, and 9 bases separated the two germline ends. CDR1 is SQVTM, CDR2 ANQGSEA, per germline. Here the CDR3 DNA reads TGCAGCGTTACAAGGGGGAGCACAGATACGCAGTATTTT. This encodes CSVTRGSTDTQYF.

This clone came up once. This sequence joins TRBV5-1 and TRBJ2-3; TRBD1 is a possible D gene (6 bases). The CDR3 covers 13 residues. Trimming pared 4 bases from V and 6 bases from J, leaving 12 bases between. Germline CDR1 reads SGHRS; CDR2 reads YFSETQ. The CDR3: CASSRVRGDTQYF. For the CDR3, the DNA is TGCGCCAGCAGCCGGGTGAGGGGGGATACGCAGTATTTT.

The chain joins TRBV5-6 to TRBJ2-2, with D maybe TRBD1 (6 bases). Trimming took off 2 bases at V and 5 bases at J, with 19 bases between the two ends. This CDR3 is 17 amino acids long. CDR1 and CDR2 (germline): SGHDT, YYEEEE. The CDR3 DNA reads as TGTGCCAGCAGCTTAGGGTCACTACAGGGTCGTACCGGGGAGCTGTTTTTT. Translated: CASSLGSLQGRTGELFF. The variable domain in full, completed from reference TRBV5-6 and TRBJ2-2, reads DAGVTQSPTHLIKTRGQQVTLRCSPKSGHDTVSWYQQALGQGPQFIFQYYEEEERQRGNFPDRFSGHQFPNYSSELNVNALLLGDSALYLCASSLGSLQGRTGELFFGEGSRLTVL.

The chain recombines TRBV5-1 with TRBJ1-5; TRBD1 aligns across 8 bases. After removal of 4 bases from V and 2 bases from J, the junction contained 2 bases not matched to a gene. Germline values: CDR1 SGHRS, CDR2 YFSETQ. The CDR3 spans 14 residues. In DNA, the CDR3 is TGCGCCAGCAGCCCAGGGGGCGGCAATCAGCCCCAGCATTTT. Translating gives CASSPGGGNQPQHF.